A selection of T cell receptor beta chains follows, all from one sample in a study of control samples from healthy donors and cancer patients. Generated by immunoSEQ multiplex PCR, the TCRdb table keeps only in-frame clones and is missing some. Of approximately 170,000 clones listed, around nine tenths were seen once; the top ten hold 1.4%. Sequencing used blood. The receptor source for this set is a young man in good health. CDR3s include the opening cysteine and the closing phenylalanine or tryptophan. The order of the fields is J gene, D gene, clone size, V gene, CDR3 DNA, CDR3 protein. D genes are given only for firm matches. Size values are once, few and many counts, or a class for expanded clones, and some rows have none.

>TRBJ1-4|NA|NA|TRBV27
TGTGCCAGCAGTTTAAACGGCGGGAAACTGTTTTTT
CASSLNGGKLFF
>TRBJ2-2|TRBD2|NA|TRBV7-3
TGTGCCAGCAGCTTAATCTCGGGGGGAAGGACCGGGGAGCTGTTTTTT
CASSLISGGRTGELFF
>TRBJ2-3|NA|NA|TRBV5-5
TGTGCCAGCAGCTTGGGTCCCAAAGCGGGAGATACGCAGTATTTT
CASSLGPKAGDTQYF
>TRBJ2-3|NA|NA|TRBV6-4
TGTGCCAGCAGTGAGGCCCTAAGCACAGATACGCAGTATTTT
CASSEALSTDTQYF
>TRBJ2-3|NA|NA|TRBV6-5
TGTGCCAGCAGTTACTCGAGCGACGCCACAGATACGCAGTATTTT
CASSYSSDATDTQYF
>TRBJ1-5|NA|NA|TRBV27
TGTGCCAGCAGTTTGGGGCGGGAACAGCCCCAGCATTTT
CASSLGREQPQHF
>TRBJ1-6|NA|NA|TRBV10-3
TGTGCCATCAGTGAGTCTCGGGGAGGCTCACCCCTCCACTTT
CAISESRGGSPLHF
>TRBJ2-1|TRBD2|NA|TRBV2
TGTGCCAGCAGTGAATTCGGCGGGAGTTACAATGAGCAGTTCTTC
CASSEFGGSYNEQFF
>TRBJ2-6|NA|NA|TRBV6-2/TRBV6-3
TGTGCCAGCAGTACTCCCCCCAGGAGCTCTGGGGCCAACGTCCTGACTTTC
CASSTPPRSSGANVLTF
>TRBJ1-1|NA|NA|TRBV28
TGTGCCAGCACCGGGGGCACCCCGGGGGGGAACACTGAAGCTTTCTTT
CASTGGTPGGNTEAFF
>TRBJ2-1|NA|NA|TRBV30
TGTGCCTGGGACAGCTATCACAATGAGCAGTTCTTC
CAWDSYHNEQFF
>TRBJ2-1|TRBD2|few|TRBV5-4
TGTGCCAGCAGCTTATCGGGCGGGGGGGCCGTGCAGTTCTTC
CASSLSGGGAVQFF
>TRBJ2-1|NA|NA|TRBV21-1
TGTGCCACCCCGGAGGGACTACCGGCTACCTCCTCCTACAATGAGCAGTTCTTC
CATPEGLPATSSYNEQFF
>TRBJ1-1|TRBD1|NA|TRBV29-1
TGCAGCGTGGGGGACAGCCGACTTGAAGCTTTCTTT
CSVGDSRLEAFF
>TRBJ2-6|NA|NA|TRBV27
TGTGCCAGCAGTTCCGCTAACCCTGGGGCCAACGTCCTGACTTTC
CASSSANPGANVLTF
>TRBJ2-5|TRBD2|NA|TRBV9
TGTGCCAGCAGCGTAGCCCCCACAGCGGGGGGGTCAGAGACCCAGTACTTC
CASSVAPTAGGSETQYF
>TRBJ1-2|NA|NA|TRBV6-5
TGTGCCAGCACGGAAGTCGGTGGCTACACCTTC
CASTEVGGYTF
>TRBJ2-2|NA|once|TRBV30
TGTGCCTGGAGTGTATTGGGTACCGGGGAGCTGTTTTTT
CAWSVLGTGELFF
>TRBJ2-1|TRBD2|NA|TRBV3-1/TRBV3-2
TGTGCCAGCAGCCAAGAAGGGAGGGTCTCCTACAATGAGCAGTTCTTC
CASSQEGRVSYNEQFF
>TRBJ2-1|NA|once|TRBV4-2
TGTGCCAGCAGCCAAGCTTGGACACCACCAGACAATGAGCAGTTCTTC
CASSQAWTPPDNEQFF
>TRBJ2-5|NA|NA|TRBV3-1/TRBV3-2
TGTGCCAGCAGCGTTACCTTTGAGACCCAGTACTTC
CASSVTFETQYF
>TRBJ1-5|TRBD1|once|TRBV18
TGTGCCAGCTCTGGGGACAGGAATCAGCCCCAGCATTTT
CASSGDRNQPQHF
>TRBJ1-4|NA|NA|TRBV10-3
TGTGCCATCAGTGAGTGGAAGGGAAATGAAAAACTGTTTTTT
CAISEWKGNEKLFF
>TRBJ2-5|TRBD2|once|TRBV30
TGTGCTGGTAGGGTAGCGGGGGTAGAGACCCAGTACTTC
CAGRVAGVETQYF
>TRBJ1-2|TRBD1|NA|TRBV5-1
TGCGCCAGCAGCTTGGACCGACAGGGGGCTTCTGGCTACACCTTC
CASSLDRQGASGYTF
>TRBJ1-4|TRBD1|NA|TRBV2
TGTGCCAGCAGTAGATCACAGGGGATAAATGAAAAACTGTTTTTT
CASSRSQGINEKLFF
>TRBJ1-1|NA|once|TRBV29-1
TGCAGCTTTGAATCCATGAACACTGAAGCTTTCTTT
CSFESMNTEAFF
>TRBJ2-2|NA|NA|TRBV4-3
TGCGCCAGCAGCCAAGATAGCCGGATCGGGGAGCTGTTTTTT
CASSQDSRIGELFF
>TRBJ1-2|NA|NA|TRBV5-1
TGCGCCAGCAGCGGGGGGCAGGGTGGCTATGGCTACACCTTC
CASSGGQGGYGYTF
>TRBJ1-2|NA|NA|TRBV10-2
TGCGCCAGCAGTGCGTCTAGCAGGGATCGGGGCTACACCTTC
CASSASSRDRGYTF
>TRBJ2-1|TRBD2|NA|TRBV7-3
TGTGCCAGCAGCCCCTACCAGACTAGCGGGAAGGCGTACAATGAGCAGTTCTTC
CASSPYQTSGKAYNEQFF
>TRBJ1-2|TRBD1|NA|TRBV2
TGTGCCAGCAGTACGGACAGGGGGGCGTACTATGGCTACACCTTC
CASSTDRGAYYGYTF